This TCR beta chain was found in a study of monozygotic twins with inflammatory bowel disease. Broader study findings: Using the inverse Simpson index, IBD patients had lower TCRbeta diversity than healthy co-twins.

Following a re-call of the 5' RACE reads, TCRdb has one entry per CDR3 protein and lacks DNA. This sample's table reports about 300,000 distinct CDR3 sequences. To note about this clonotype: Its antigen is undetermined.

This CDR3 comprises 15 residues. Germline lookup yields CDR1 LGHDT and CDR2 YNNKEL (reference sequence). Sequenced: blood. The V gene is TRBV3-1, the J gene TRBJ2-7; TCRdb returns TRBD2, unconfirmable since there is no DNA. This TCR derives from a human donor with ulcerative colitis or Crohn's disease, or a healthy co-twin of an affected twin (not recorded which). The CDR3 here is CASSQPGLFSYEQYF.